This TCR beta chain stems from a study of Ad26.COV2.S vaccination and SARS-CoV-2 variants. Background on the study: The vaccine Ad26.COV2.S was put into the muscle once, or twice with 56 days between.

Per the germline V gene, CDR1 is LNHDA and CDR2 is SQIVND (reference sequence). There are 15 residues in the CDR3. V gave up 3 bases and J gave up 2 bases, with 10 bases separating them. Profiled with immunoSEQ multiplex PCR; TCRdb holds only in-frame clones, not every one. Of approximately 340,000 clones in the sample, 70% to 90% were seen once. Indicated treatment: some 20 received Ad26.COV2.S at low or high dose, single or two shots; 5 received placebo; per-sample allocation not given. Sampling was done on day 63 after the first vaccine or placebo injection. The shot given was an Ad26 vector that makes Wuhan-strain SARS-CoV-2 spike.

The sequence was obtained from a person between 18 and 60 years old who received the Ad26.COV2.S COVID-19 vaccine or a placebo. Material: peripheral blood, obtained in a trial of Ad26.COV2.S vaccine versus placebo. The chain combines TRBV19 with TRBJ1-4; tentatively, D is TRBD1 (5 bases). In nucleotides, the CDR3 is TGTGCCAGTAGTATTTGGGGCGCGACTAATGAAAAACTGTTTTTT. Amino acid sequence: CASSIWGATNEKLFF.